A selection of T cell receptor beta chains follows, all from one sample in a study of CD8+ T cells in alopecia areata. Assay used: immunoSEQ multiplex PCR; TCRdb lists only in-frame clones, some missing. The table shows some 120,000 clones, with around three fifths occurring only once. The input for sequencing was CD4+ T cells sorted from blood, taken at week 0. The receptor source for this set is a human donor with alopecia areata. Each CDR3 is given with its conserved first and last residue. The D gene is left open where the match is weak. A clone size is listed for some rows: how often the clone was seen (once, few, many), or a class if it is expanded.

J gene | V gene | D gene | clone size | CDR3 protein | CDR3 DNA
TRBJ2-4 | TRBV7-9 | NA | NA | CASSLAFGSSRVAKNIQYF | TGTGCCAGCAGCTTAGCGTTCGGTAGTTCGAGAGTAGCCAAAAACATTCAGTACTTC
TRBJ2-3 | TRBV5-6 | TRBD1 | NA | CASSLSTGGTDTQYF | TGTGCCAGCAGCTTGTCTACAGGGGGCACAGATACGCAGTATTTT
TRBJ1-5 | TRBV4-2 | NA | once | CASSSRQPNQPQHF | TGTGCCAGCAGCTCCCGACAGCCAAATCAGCCCCAGCATTTT
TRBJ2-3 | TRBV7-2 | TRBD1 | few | CASSSYWAGTGATDTQYF | TGTGCCAGCAGCTCATATTGGGCCGGGACAGGAGCCACAGATACGCAGTATTTT
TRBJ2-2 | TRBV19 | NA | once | CASSFPLGGREGTGELFF | TGTGCCAGTAGTTTTCCCCTAGGGGGGCGGGAAGGCACCGGGGAGCTGTTTTTT
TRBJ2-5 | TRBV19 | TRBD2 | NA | CASSTSGVETQYF | TGTGCCAGTAGTACCAGCGGGGTTGAGACCCAGTACTTC
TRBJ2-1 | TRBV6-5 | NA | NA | CASSYSAGSYNEQFF | TGTGCCAGCAGTTACTCGGCTGGCTCCTACAATGAGCAGTTCTTC
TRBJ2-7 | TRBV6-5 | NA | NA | CASSLDRNYEQYF | TGTGCCAGCTCCCTGGACAGAAACTACGAGCAGTACTTC
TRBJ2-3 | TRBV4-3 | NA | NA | CASSQTLTGGTQYF | TGCGCCAGCAGCCAAACCCTTACGGGTGGTACGCAGTATTTT
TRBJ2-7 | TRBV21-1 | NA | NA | CASTREQYF | TGTGCCAGCACCCGCGAGCAGTACTTC
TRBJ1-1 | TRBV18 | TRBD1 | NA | CASSPATGGNTEAFF | TGTGCCAGCTCACCCGCGACAGGGGGAAACACTGAAGCTTTCTTT
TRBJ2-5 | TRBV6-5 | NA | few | CTGRDYQETQYF | TGTACCGGGCGGGACTACCAAGAGACCCAGTACTTC
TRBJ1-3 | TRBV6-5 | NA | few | CASRSDRFGNTIYF | TGTGCCAGCAGGTCCGACAGGTTCGGAAACACCATATATTTT
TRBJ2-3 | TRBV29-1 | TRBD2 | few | CSVGISGATDTQYF | TGCAGCGTTGGTATTAGCGGGGCCACAGATACGCAGTATTTT
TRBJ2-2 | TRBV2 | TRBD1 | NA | CATGGQGNTGELFF | TGTGCCACCGGAGGACAGGGGAACACCGGGGAGCTGTTTTTT
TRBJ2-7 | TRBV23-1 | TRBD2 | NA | CASSQSWGPGGGYEQYF | TGCGCCAGCAGTCAATCGTGGGGTCCCGGGGGGGGCTACGAGCAGTACTTC
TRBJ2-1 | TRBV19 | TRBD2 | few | CASSIKGRGRAFNEQFF | TGTGCCAGTAGTATTAAGGGACGCGGGAGGGCCTTCAATGAGCAGTTCTTC
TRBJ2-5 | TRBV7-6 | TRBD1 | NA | CASSLRTGAQETQYF | TGTGCCAGCAGTTTACGGACAGGGGCCCAAGAGACCCAGTACTTC
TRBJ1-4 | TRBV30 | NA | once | CAAQADRFAEKLFF | TGTGCCGCTCAGGCTGACAGGTTCGCTGAAAAACTGTTTTTT
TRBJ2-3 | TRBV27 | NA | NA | CASSSPGVATDTQYF | TGTGCCAGCAGTTCCCCGGGGGTAGCGACAGATACGCAGTATTTT
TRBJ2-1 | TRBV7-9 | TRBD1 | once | CASSSPTGSIFNEQFF | TGTGCCAGCAGCTCGCCGACAGGGAGCATCTTCAATGAGCAGTTCTTC
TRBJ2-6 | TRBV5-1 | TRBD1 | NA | CASSWGTGIGANVLTF | TGCGCCAGCAGCTGGGGGACAGGGATTGGGGCCAACGTCCTGACTTTC
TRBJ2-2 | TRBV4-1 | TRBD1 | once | CASSRDRAPYTGELFF | TGCGCCAGCAGCCGGGACAGGGCCCCGTACACCGGGGAGCTGTTTTTT
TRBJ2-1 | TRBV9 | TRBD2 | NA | CASSVLAGNYNEQFF | TGTGCCAGCAGCGTCCTAGCGGGTAACTACAATGAGCAGTTCTTC
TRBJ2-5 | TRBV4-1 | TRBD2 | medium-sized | CASSQGGGSGEETQYF | TGCGCCAGCAGCCAAGGGGGCGGGAGCGGAGAAGAGACCCAGTACTTC
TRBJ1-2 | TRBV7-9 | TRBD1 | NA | CASSPRGQGEGGYTF | TGTGCCAGCAGCCCCCGGGGACAGGGTGAAGGTGGCTACACCTTC
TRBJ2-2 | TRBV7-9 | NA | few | CASSLAGPNTGELFF | TGTGCCAGCAGCTTAGCGGGGCCGAACACCGGGGAGCTGTTTTTT
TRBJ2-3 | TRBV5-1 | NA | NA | CASSLLLATDTQYF | TGCGCCAGCAGCTTGCTTCTAGCAACAGATACGCAGTATTTT
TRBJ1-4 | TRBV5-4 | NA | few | CASSLTATNEKLFF | TGTGCCAGCAGCTTAACCGCAACTAATGAAAAACTGTTTTTT
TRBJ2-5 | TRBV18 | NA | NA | CASSLGVSGAEETQYF | TGTGCCAGCTCACTAGGTGTGTCGGGGGCGGAAGAGACCCAGTACTTC
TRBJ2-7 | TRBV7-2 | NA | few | CASSLGASTSYEQYF | TGTGCCAGCAGCTTAGGTGCGTCCACATCCTACGAGCAGTACTTC
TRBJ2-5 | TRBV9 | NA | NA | CASKGVQETQYF | TGTGCCAGCAAAGGAGTACAGGAGACCCAGTACTTC
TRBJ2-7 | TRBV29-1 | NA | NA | CSVQIGGWNDEQYF | TGCAGCGTACAAATCGGGGGATGGAACGACGAGCAGTACTTC
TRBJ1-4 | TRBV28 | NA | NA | CASSLLGGEKLFF | TGTGCCAGCAGTTTGTTGGGAGGTGAAAAACTGTTTTTT
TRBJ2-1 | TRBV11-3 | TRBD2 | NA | CASSDGTGGPFNEQFF | TGTGCCAGCAGCGACGGGACGGGGGGGCCCTTCAATGAGCAGTTCTTC
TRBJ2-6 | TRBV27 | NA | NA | CASSLSAPTDFVGVLTF | TGTGCCAGCAGTTTATCGGCCCCCACAGATTTCGTAGGTGTCCTGACTTTC
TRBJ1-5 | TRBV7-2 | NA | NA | CASSLGGGFNQPQHF | TGTGCCAGCAGCTTAGGAGGGGGATTCAATCAGCCCCAGCATTTT
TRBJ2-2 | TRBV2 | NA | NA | CASSLEGRTGELFF | TGTGCCAGCAGTCTGGAGGGGAGAACCGGGGAGCTGTTTTTT
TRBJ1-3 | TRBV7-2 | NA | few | CASSLGGRDSRNTIYF | TGTGCCAGCAGCTTAGGGGGTCGGGATTCACGGAACACCATATATTTT
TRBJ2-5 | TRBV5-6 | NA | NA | CASSNPSPILQETQYF | TGTGCCAGCAGCAACCCCTCGCCGATCCTCCAAGAGACCCAGTACTTC
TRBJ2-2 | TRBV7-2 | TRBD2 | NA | CASSPGLAGGITGELFF | TGTGCCAGCAGCCCAGGACTAGCGGGAGGGATCACCGGGGAGCTGTTTTTT
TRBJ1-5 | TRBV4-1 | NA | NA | CASSPRRDSNQPQHF | TGCGCCAGCAGCCCCCGGAGGGATAGCAATCAGCCCCAGCATTTT
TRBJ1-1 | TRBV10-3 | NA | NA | CAISETANTEAFF | TGTGCCATCAGTGAGACTGCGAACACTGAAGCTTTCTTT
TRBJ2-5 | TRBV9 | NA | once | CASSRGGETQYF | TGTGCCAGCAGTCGAGGGGGAGAGACCCAGTACTTC
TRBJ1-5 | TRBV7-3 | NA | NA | CASSLGGDSNQPQHF | TGTGCCAGCAGCTTGGGAGGAGATAGCAATCAGCCCCAGCATTTT
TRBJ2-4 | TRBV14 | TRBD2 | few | CASSSTSGGVQNIQYF | TGTGCCAGCAGTTCCACTAGCGGGGGCGTCCAAAACATTCAGTACTTC
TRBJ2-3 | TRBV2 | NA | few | CASREGLPIGTDTQYF | TGTGCCAGCAGAGAAGGACTGCCTATAGGTACAGATACGCAGTATTTT
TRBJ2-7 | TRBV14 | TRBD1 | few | CASSQGTGGFWSYEQYF | TGTGCCAGCAGCCAAGGGACAGGGGGCTTTTGGTCCTACGAGCAGTACTTC
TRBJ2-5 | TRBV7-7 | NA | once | CASSLARHETQYF | TGTGCCAGCAGCTTAGCCAGGCACGAGACCCAGTACTTC
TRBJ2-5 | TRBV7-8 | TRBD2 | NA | CASRGSGGGETQYF | TGTGCCAGCAGAGGTAGCGGGGGAGGAGAGACCCAGTACTTC
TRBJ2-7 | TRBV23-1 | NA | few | CASSRPYEQYF | TGCGCCAGCAGTCGCCCGTACGAGCAGTACTTC
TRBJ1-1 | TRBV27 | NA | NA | CASNSRGGVNTEAFF | TGTGCCAGCAACTCAAGGGGGGGTGTGAACACTGAAGCTTTCTTT
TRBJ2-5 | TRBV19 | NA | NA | CASSNQETQYF | TGTGCCAGTAGTAACCAAGAGACCCAGTACTTC
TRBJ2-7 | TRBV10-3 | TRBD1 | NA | CAIQGANEQYF | TGTGCCATACAGGGGGCGAACGAGCAGTACTTC
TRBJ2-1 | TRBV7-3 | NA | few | CASSLGALNEQFF | TGTGCCAGCAGCCTCGGGGCCCTCAATGAGCAGTTCTTC
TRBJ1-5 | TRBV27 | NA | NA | CASSLKGLHQPQHF | TGTGCCAGCAGTTTAAAGGGGCTCCATCAGCCCCAGCATTTT
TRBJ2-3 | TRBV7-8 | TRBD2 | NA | CASSLSLDLGGTDTQYF | TGTGCCAGCAGCTTATCTCTCGACTTGGGAGGGACAGATACGCAGTATTTT
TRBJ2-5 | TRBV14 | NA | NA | CASSQLSTEQYF | TGTGCCAGCAGCCAATTAAGCACCGAACAGTACTTC
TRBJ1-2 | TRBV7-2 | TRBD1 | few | CASSLWNTGEGYTF | TGTGCCAGCAGCTTGTGGAACACAGGGGAGGGCTACACCTTC
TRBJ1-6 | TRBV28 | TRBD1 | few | CASSARTGPNSPLHF | TGTGCCAGCAGTGCGAGGACAGGACCCAATTCACCCCTCCACTTT